One sample yielded the 27 T cell receptor beta chains listed below, sequenced in a study of T cell changes during pregnancy in multiple sclerosis. Sequenced by immunoSEQ multiplex PCR; TCRdb stores in-frame clones only, minus some. Among under 40,000 clones, 85% to 95% were seen once, and the ten largest hold approximately 0.39%. This material consisted of CD4+ T cells from peripheral blood mononuclear cells, taken in the second trimester of pregnancy. Receptors were obtained from a female donor with multiple sclerosis, enrolled in a pregnancy study.

The rearrangement joins TRBV6-5 to TRBJ1-5; D gene unclear. Per germline, CDR1 MNHEY and CDR2 SVGAGI. The CDR3 loop spans 14 amino acids. Trimming stripped 5 bases from V and 0 bases from J, with 8 bases between. The CDR3 DNA follows: TGTGCCAGCAGTGCCGAGTATAGCAATCAGCCCCAGCATTTT. This gives the protein CASSAEYSNQPQHF.

V is TRBV19 and J is TRBJ1-1; TRBD1 is a possible D gene (6 bases). CDR1 and CDR2 from the germline V gene are LNHDA and SQIVND (reference sequence). This CDR3 spans 15 amino acids. Trimming stripped 4 bases from V and 0 bases from J, with 12 bases between. CDR3 in DNA: TGTGCCAGTAGTACGGGACACACCATGAACACTGAAGCTTTCTTT. Its translation is CASSTGHTMNTEAFF.

The genes are TRBV2 and TRBJ2-7; 8 bases fit TRBD2. The CDR3 loop spans 17 amino acids. J lost 6 bases, V lost 1 base, and 14 bases had no gene match. In germline, CDR1 is SNHLY, CDR2 FYNNEI. In DNA, the CDR3 is TGTGCCAGCAGTGAAGGACTAGCGTTCCTTTGGGGAGGCGAGCAGTACTTC. Translation gives CASSEGLAFLWGGEQYF.

V and J are TRBV7-2 and TRBJ2-5, with TRBD1 as a possible D gene (6 bases). V was pared by 6 bases and J by 1 base, with 12 bases between. Germline V gives CDR1 SGHTA, CDR2 FQGNSA. The CDR3 contains 14 residues. The CDR3 region is CASRTGQPQETQYF. Written as DNA, the CDR3 is TGTGCCAGCAGGACAGGACAGCCCCAAGAGACCCAGTACTTC.

This chain uses TRBV5-6 with TRBJ1-1; 7 nucleotides align to TRBD1. Germline values: CDR1 SGHDT, CDR2 YYEEEE. There are 12 residues in the CDR3. J gave up 5 bases and V 2 bases, and 0 bases lay outside the gene matches. The CDR3, as DNA: TGTGCCAGCAGCTTACAGGGGACTGAAGCTTTCTTT. Translation: CASSLQGTEAFF. The full variable domain, in which reference TRBV5-6 and TRBJ1-1 provide the parts outside the CDR3, is DAGVTQSPTHLIKTRGQQVTLRCSPKSGHDTVSWYQQALGQGPQFIFQYYEEEERQRGNFPDRFSGHQFPNYSSELNVNALLLGDSALYLCASSLQGTEAFFGQGTRLTVV.

This clone occurred once. V usage is TRBV18 and J usage is TRBJ1-2; 7 bases line up with TRBD1. The CDR3 has 15 residues. The germline gives CDR1 KGHSH, CDR2 LQKENI. V was clipped by 3 bases and J by 0 bases; unmatched bases: 4. The CDR3 bases are TGTGCCAGCTCACCGACGGGGACAGCTAACTATGGCTACACCTTC. It translates to CASSPTGTANYGYTF.

The CDR3 sequence: CASRKTINTEAFF. CDR3 coding DNA: TGTGCCAGCAGGAAGACAATAAACACTGAAGCTTTCTTT. The J gene is TRBJ1-1, the V gene TRBV6-5; D remains unclear. There are 13 residues in the CDR3. The V gene's germline CDR1 is MNHEY and CDR2 SVGAGI. V shed 6 bases and J shed 2 bases, with 10 bases lying between them.

The J gene is TRBJ1-1, the V gene TRBV27; unclear D gene. This CDR3 comprises 15 residues. Trimming took 6 bases from V and 3 from J, leaving 17 bases between them. Germline CDR1 and CDR2: MNHEY and SMNVEV (reference sequence). DNA of the CDR3: TGTGCCAGCAGCCCCGAGCGGCCGGGATACACTGAAGCTTTCTTT. Its protein is CASSPERPGYTEAFF.

J is TRBJ2-2 and V is TRBV19; D gene unclear. Germline loops: CDR1 LNHDA, CDR2 SQIVND (reference sequence). Between the trimmed V and J ends, which lost 1 base and 4 bases, there was a span of 7 bases. The CDR3 contains 14 residues. The CDR3 coding sequence is TGTGCCAGTAGTATAGCCAGATCCACCGGGGAGCTGTTTTTT. Translating gives CASSIARSTGELFF.

The chain combines TRBV27 with TRBJ1-1; perhaps TRBD1 as D (6 bases). Germline CDR1 and CDR2: MNHEY and SMNVEV (reference sequence). V dropped 5 bases and J dropped 5 bases, with 18 bases sitting between them. CDR3 length: 15 amino acids. The CDR3 region is CASSPRQEAGTEAFF. As DNA, the CDR3 is TGTGCCAGCAGTCCCAGACAGGAAGCGGGGACTGAAGCTTTCTTT.

The chain combines TRBV7-9 with TRBJ2-1, with TRBD1 matching over 10 bases. V shed 4 bases, J shed 8 bases, and the junction held 5 bases outside the gene matches. The CDR3 runs 14 residues. CDR1 and CDR2 from the germline V gene are SEHNR and FQNEAQ (reference sequence). This CDR3 reads CASSSRDRGHEQFF. CDR3 sequence (DNA): TGTGCCAGCAGCTCCCGGGACAGGGGCCATGAGCAGTTCTTC.

The chain joins TRBV2 to TRBJ1-1; 11 positions match TRBD1. The CDR3 is 17 amino acids. V shed 3 bases, J shed 0 bases, and the junction held 6 bases outside the gene matches. Germline V lookup: CDR1 SNHLY, CDR2 FYNNEI. The CDR3 sequence is CASSDTGQGDMNTEAFF. The CDR3 DNA reads as TGTGCCAGCAGTGATACGGGACAGGGGGACATGAACACTGAAGCTTTCTTT.

This clone was found once. The rearrangement links TRBV11-1 to TRBJ2-1; 11 bases map to TRBD2. Germline CDR1 reads SGHAT; CDR2 reads FQDESV (reference sequence). This CDR3 is built from 16 residues. J lost 4 bases, V lost 4 bases, and 6 bases had no gene match. DNA for the CDR3: TGTGCCAGCAGCTCCCCCGGGACTAGCGGATACAATGAGCAGTTCTTC. As protein: CASSSPGTSGYNEQFF.

The chain uses TRBV7-2 and TRBJ2-7; 8 bases are a match to TRBD1. With 3 bases clipped from V and 0 bases from J, the junction kept 4 bases outside the gene matches. There are 15 residues in the CDR3. The germline gives CDR1 SGHTA, CDR2 FQGNSA. The CDR3 bases are TGTGCCAGCAGCTTCCGGACAGGGAACTCCTACGAGCAGTACTTC. Translating it yields CASSFRTGNSYEQYF.

The chain joins TRBV6-6 to TRBJ2-3; TRBD1 aligns across 7 bases. This CDR3 spans 13 amino acids. V dropped 10 bases and J dropped 2; count of bases not matched to a gene: 6. Germline V gene data show CDR1 as MNHNY and CDR2 as SVGAGI (reference sequence). CDR3: CAIGTEITDTQYF. As DNA, the CDR3 is TGTGCCATAGGGACAGAGATCACAGATACGCAGTATTTT.

This rearrangement joins TRBV18 to TRBJ2-2, with 10 positions matching TRBD2. With 6 bases clipped from V and 2 bases from J, the junction kept 6 bases outside the gene matches. The length of the CDR3 is 16 residues. Germline V CDR1 and CDR2: KGHSH, LQKENI. The CDR3 region has the DNA TGTGCCAGCTCGCGAGCTAGCGGGGGAAACACCGGGGAGCTGTTTTTT. It translates to CASSRASGGNTGELFF. Complete variable domain (other parts from reference TRBV18 and TRBJ2-2): NAGVMQNPRHLVRRRGQEARLRCSPMKGHSHVYWYRQLPEEGLKFMVYLQKENIIDESGMPKERFSAEFPKEGPSILRIQQVVRGDSAAYFCASSRASGGNTGELFFGEGSRLTVL.

CDR3 region: CAAGQQHTEAFF. In DNA form, the CDR3 reads TGTGCCGCGGGACAGCAACACACTGAAGCTTTCTTT. This rearrangement joins TRBV10-3 to TRBJ1-1; TRBD1 aligns across 7 bases. V was pared by 11 bases and J by 3 bases, with 6 bases of the junction left unmatched. Per the germline V gene, CDR1 is ENHRY and CDR2 is SYGVKD. The CDR3 has 12 amino acids.

The gene calls are TRBV7-2 and TRBJ1-2; a weak D match, TRBD1 (5 bases). Trimming stripped 5 bases from V and 4 bases from J, with 17 bases between. Germline V gene sequence: CDR1 SGHTA, CDR2 FQGNSA. There are 15 residues in the CDR3. The CDR3, as DNA: TGTGCCAGCAGCCTAAGGGGAGGCTCTTTCTATGGCTACACCTTC. Residues: CASSLRGGSFYGYTF.

The rearrangement links TRBV9 to TRBJ2-2, with 13 nucleotides matching TRBD2. V lost 3 bases, J lost 1 base, and 6 bases stayed unmatched. This CDR3 is built from 18 residues. Germline V gives CDR1 SGDLS, CDR2 YYNGEE. CDR3: CASSEGTSGTLNTGELFF. The CDR3 bases are TGTGCCAGCAGCGAGGGGACTAGCGGGACCTTGAACACCGGGGAGCTGTTTTTT.

The chain links TRBV7-9 to TRBJ2-7; D gene uncertain. V shed 5 bases and J shed 3 bases, with 5 bases lying between them. This CDR3 is 11 amino acids long. The germline V gene has CDR1 SEHNR and CDR2 FQNEAQ (reference sequence). For the CDR3, the DNA is TGTGCCAGCAGCCCGGGCTACGAGCAGTACTTC. This encodes CASSPGYEQYF.

The CDR3 bases are TGTGCCAGCAGTTACGGACAGAGAACTGAAGCTTTCTTT. Residues: CASSYGQRTEAFF. The chain joins TRBV6-5 to TRBJ1-1; D is perhaps TRBD1 (6 bases). V was cut by 2 bases and J by 5 bases, with 9 bases left in between. The germline CDR1 and CDR2 sequences are MNHEY and SVGAGI. This CDR3 region has 13 residues.

This clone was observed a few times. The chain couples TRBV5-5 to TRBJ1-1, with 9 positions matching TRBD1. V shed 4 bases, J shed 5 bases, and the junction held 9 bases outside the gene matches. The germline V gene has CDR1 SGHKS and CDR2 YYEKEE (reference sequence). CDR3 size: 15 residues. CDR3 nucleotides: TGTGCCAGCAGCATTGAGGACAGGGGCGGAACTGAAGCTTTCTTT. It specifies CASSIEDRGGTEAFF.

CDR3 amino acids: CASSLGQIQETQYF. The CDR3 bases are TGTGCCAGCAGCCTCGGACAAATCCAAGAGACCCAGTACTTC. The gene calls are TRBV5-4 and TRBJ2-5; D perhaps matches TRBD1 (5 bases). The CDR3 has 14 amino acids. Trimming took off 4 bases at V and 1 base at J, with 11 bases between the two ends. Germline-derived CDR1 and CDR2 are SGHNT and YYREEE (reference sequence). The full variable domain, completed using reference TRBV5-4 and TRBJ2-5, is ETGVTQSPTHLIKTRGQQVTLRCSSQSGHNTVSWYQQALGQGPQFIFQYYREEENGRGNFPPRFSGLQFPNYSSELNVNALELDDSALYLCASSLGQIQETQYFGPGTRLLVL.

This chain uses TRBV7-8 with TRBJ2-7; 8 positions match TRBD1. The V and J ends lost 4 bases and 6 bases, in that order; junction bases with no gene match: 11. Germline V gene data show CDR1 as SGHVS and CDR2 as FQNEAQ. The CDR3 has 15 amino acids. This chain's CDR3 is CASSSIPDRDPEQYF. The CDR3 DNA reads as TGTGCCAGCAGCTCTATCCCGGACAGGGACCCCGAGCAGTACTTC.

This rearrangement joins TRBV28 to TRBJ1-4; D gene ambiguous. This CDR3 contains 15 residues. V was clipped by 8 bases and J by 0 bases, with 13 bases between them. Germline-derived CDR1 and CDR2 are MDHEN and SYDVKM. DNA for the CDR3: TGTGCCAGCCTAGGTTCCTTGGCAACTAATGAAAAACTGTTTTTT. This codes for CASLGSLATNEKLFF.

The V gene is TRBV6-6, the J gene TRBJ2-2; TRBD1 might be the D (6 bases). There are 16 residues in the CDR3. V lost 2 bases and J 4 bases, leaving 14 bases between the germline ends. CDR1 and CDR2 from the germline V gene are MNHNY and SVGAGI (reference sequence). CDR3 nucleotides: TGTGCCAGCAGTTACCCCCGGGCCAGGGGCACCGGGGAGCTGTTTTTT. It translates to CASSYPRARGTGELFF.

V gene TRBV7-2 combines with J gene TRBJ1-2, with 8 bases that match TRBD1. The trim removed 2 bases at V and 6 bases at J, leaving 5 bases unmatched. Germline V gene data show CDR1 as SGHTA and CDR2 as FQGNSA. This CDR3 is built from 14 residues. The CDR3 nucleotides read TGTGCCAGCAGCTTATCAGGGGGCCTTGATGGCTACACCTTC. Residues: CASSLSGGLDGYTF.